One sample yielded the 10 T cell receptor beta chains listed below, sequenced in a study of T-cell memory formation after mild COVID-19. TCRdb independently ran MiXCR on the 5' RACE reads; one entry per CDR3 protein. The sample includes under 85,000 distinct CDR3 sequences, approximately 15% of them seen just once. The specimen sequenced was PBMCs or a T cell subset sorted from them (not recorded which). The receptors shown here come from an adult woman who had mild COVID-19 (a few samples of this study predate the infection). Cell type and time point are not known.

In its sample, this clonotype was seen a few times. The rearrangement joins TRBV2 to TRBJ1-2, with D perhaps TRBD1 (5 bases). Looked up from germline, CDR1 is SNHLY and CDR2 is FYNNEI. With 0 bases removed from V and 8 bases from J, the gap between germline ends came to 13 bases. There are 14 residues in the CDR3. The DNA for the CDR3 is TGTGCCAGCAGTGAAGCCTGGGGGGACGAGGGCTACACCTTC. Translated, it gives CASSEAWGDEGYTF.

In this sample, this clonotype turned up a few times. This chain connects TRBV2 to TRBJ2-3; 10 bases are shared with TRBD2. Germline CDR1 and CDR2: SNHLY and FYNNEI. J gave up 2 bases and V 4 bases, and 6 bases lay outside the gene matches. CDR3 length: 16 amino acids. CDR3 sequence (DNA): TGTGCCAGCAGTGTCTACCTAGCGGGGGTCACAGATACGCAGTATTTT. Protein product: CASSVYLAGVTDTQYF. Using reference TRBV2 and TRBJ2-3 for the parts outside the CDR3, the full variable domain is EPEVTQTPSHQVTQMGQEVILRCVPISNHLYFYWYRQILGQKVEFLVSFYNNEISEKSEIFDDQFSVERPDGSNFTLKIRSTKLEDSAMYFCASSVYLAGVTDTQYFGPGTRLTVL.

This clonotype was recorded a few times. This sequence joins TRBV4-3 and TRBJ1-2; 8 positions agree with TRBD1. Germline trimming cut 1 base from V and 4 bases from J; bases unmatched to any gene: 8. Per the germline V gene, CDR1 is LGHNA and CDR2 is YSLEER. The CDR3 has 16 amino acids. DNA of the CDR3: TGCGCCAGCAGCCAAGGTCAGGGGGCGCAGGGCTATGGCTACACCTTC. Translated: CASSQGQGAQGYGYTF.

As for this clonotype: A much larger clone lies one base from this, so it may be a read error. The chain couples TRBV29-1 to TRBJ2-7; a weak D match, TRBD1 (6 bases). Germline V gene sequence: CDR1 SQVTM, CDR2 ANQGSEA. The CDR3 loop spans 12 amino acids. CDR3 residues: CSVDWGLNERYF. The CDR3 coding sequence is TGCAGCGTTGATTGGGGGCTCAACGAGCGGTACTTC.

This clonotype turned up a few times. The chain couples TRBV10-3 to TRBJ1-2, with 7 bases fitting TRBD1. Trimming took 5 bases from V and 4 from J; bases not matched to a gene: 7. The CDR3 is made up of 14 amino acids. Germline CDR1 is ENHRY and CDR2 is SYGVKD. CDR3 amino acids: CAISSDRDAYGYTF. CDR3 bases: TGTGCCATCAGTTCTGACAGGGATGCCTATGGCTACACCTTC.

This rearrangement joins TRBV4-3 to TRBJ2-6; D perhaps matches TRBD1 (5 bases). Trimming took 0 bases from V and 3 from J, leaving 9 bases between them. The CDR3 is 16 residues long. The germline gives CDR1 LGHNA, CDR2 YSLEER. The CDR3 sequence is CASSQDRVGGANVLTF. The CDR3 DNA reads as TGCGCCAGCAGCCAAGACAGGGTGGGTGGGGCCAACGTCCTGACTTTC.

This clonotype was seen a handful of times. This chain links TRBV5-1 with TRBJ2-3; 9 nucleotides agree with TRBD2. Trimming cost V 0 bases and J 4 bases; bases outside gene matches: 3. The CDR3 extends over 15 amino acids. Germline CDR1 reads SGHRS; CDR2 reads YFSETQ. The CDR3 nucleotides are TGCGCCAGCAGCTTGGGCGGGGGGGCCCCAGATACGCAGTATTTT. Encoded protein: CASSLGGGAPDTQYF.

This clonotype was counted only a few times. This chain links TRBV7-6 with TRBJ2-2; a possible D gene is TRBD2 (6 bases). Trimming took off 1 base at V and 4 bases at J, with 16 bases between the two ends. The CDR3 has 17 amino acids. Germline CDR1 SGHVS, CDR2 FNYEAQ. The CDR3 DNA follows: TGTGCCAGCAGCTTAGTATTCCGGGGACTCCCCACCGGGGAGCTGTTTTTT. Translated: CASSLVFRGLPTGELFF.

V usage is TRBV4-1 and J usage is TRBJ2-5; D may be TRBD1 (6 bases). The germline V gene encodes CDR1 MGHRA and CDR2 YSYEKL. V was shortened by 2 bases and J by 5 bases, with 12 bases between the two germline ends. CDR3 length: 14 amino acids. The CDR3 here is CASSQPTGLETQYF. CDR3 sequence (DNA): TGCGCCAGCAGCCAACCGACAGGTTTGGAGACCCAGTACTTC.

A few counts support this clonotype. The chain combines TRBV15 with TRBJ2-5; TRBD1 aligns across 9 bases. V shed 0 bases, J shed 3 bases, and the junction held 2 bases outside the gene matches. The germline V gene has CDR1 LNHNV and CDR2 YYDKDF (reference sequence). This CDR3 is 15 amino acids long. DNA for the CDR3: TGTGCCACCAGCAGAGAGGGGACAGGGAAAGAGACCCAGTACTTC. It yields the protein CATSREGTGKETQYF.